The sequence of this T cell receptor (beta chain) was determined in a study of cytomegalovirus exposure and HLA in healthy donors (dated by TCRdb to about 2017). For the study in its entirety: An earlier analysis of a few hundred of the donors reported 250 to 350 Gb of sequence data and some 110 million unique TCR beta sequences obtained from around 180 million T cells. The study aimed to test whether cataloging public T cell receptors could reveal signatures of past pathogen exposure. On average, roughly 240,000 unique TCR beta nucleotide sequences were sequenced per donor among a few hundred genotyped donors of the cohort, with 15% to 20% of those sequences being non-productive. All discovery cohort repertoires had been generated on a single sequencing platform. A separate validation cohort of roughly 130 different subjects was used in addition to the approximately 610-subject first cohort. Typing coverage differed by locus: A, B, C, DRB1 and DQB1 were typed in about 629-640 donors, DQA1 in approximately 520, DPA1 in 600 to 610, and DPB1 in just under 490. Using immunosequencing, the study profiled T cell repertoires from 500 to 800 subjects and related those repertoires to cytomegalovirus serostatus. Roughly 5 DR-DQ haplotypes were treated as single units for association and clustering because of strong linkage in the cohort. An early release that covered fewer than 800 HLA-typed donors contained approximately 300 gigabases of sequencing data and 85 million to 100 million unique TCR sequences. HLA typing covered class I and class II loci at four-digit resolution. Rather than drawing on any new phenotypic data, the later analysis identified candidate immune exposures from TCR beta sequences and the way those sequences occurred across donors. To study patterns of TCR occurrence, a later analysis re-analyzed previously published TCR beta repertoires from around 660 donors and added high-resolution HLA genotyping. Among the approximately 400 genotyped donors, around 81% belonged to the genetic ancestry cluster associated with self-reported Caucasian donors. A later genetic analysis used genome-wide SNP genotypes for about 65% of the roughly 670 donors, treating that subset as a discovery cohort. An earlier analysis of around 580 of the donors used high-throughput TCR beta sequencing to judge whether each TCR beta V gene segment behaved as functional or pseudogenic. To predict cytomegalovirus infection status, the study combined high-throughput TCR immunosequencing, statistical association of individual TCRs with disease status, and machine learning. Donor age, sex, ethnicity and CMV serostatus were compiled together with the repertoire data. Points the paper makes about the study in general: An association between a missense DCLRE1C variant and V-gene and J-gene trimming of TCR beta chains was found in a later genetic analysis and replicated in an independent cohort. Only TCR beta chains were sequenced in this cohort, and the absence of alpha or paired-chain data limited detectable features. A later analysis found that HLA-associated TCR beta chains were more clonally expanded and had lower generation probabilities than equally common non-associated chains. Assigning TCR associations to individual alleles was difficult when HLA alleles, especially DR and DQ, strongly co-occurred. Some IMGT-functional V segments, including TRBV6-2 and TRBV6-3, could not be distinguished by the 87-base-pair reads and were therefore excluded. Because HLA typing was unavailable for some donors at each locus, only the typed subset was used in association tests. About 17 rarely observed V segments, including chromosome 9 orphons, were excluded from the earlier analysis of approximately 500 of the donors because counts were too low. While some public TCRs were present in many individuals, most TCR sequences turned up only very rarely across donors. Immune exposure information for the cohort was limited to CMV serostatus. The authors suggested that the approach could potentially be extended to other disease states and immunological phenotypes. Linkage disequilibrium might explain the correlated functional status among segregating V segments, but an unknown experimental factor could not be excluded. The presence/absence analyses assumed that sequencing depth was roughly uniform across donors, and that assumption may not be true. Specific HLA alleles were associated with 15,000 to 20,000 TCR beta sequences at a false discovery rate of 0.05 in a later analysis. According to a later analysis, parvovirus B19, influenza, CMV and Epstein-Barr virus appeared linked to several top co-occurrence clusters. The study gave a list of 150 to 200 TCR beta chains associated with cytomegalovirus. Cytomegalovirus status was reported to be diagnosed by the classifier with high specificity and sensitivity in both the original and validation cohorts. A later analysis found that TCR association rates varied across HLA loci, with DRB1 alleles showing the most associated TCRs and HLA-C alleles the fewest. A further reported finding was that TCR beta sequences accurately predicted the HLA-A and HLA-B alleles for most subjects in the first cohort. In a later analysis, most CMV-associated TCR beta chains were found to appear HLA-restricted, with HLA associations seemingly driven largely by CMV exposure. The sequencing pipeline was judged likely to have produced a cluster of highly shared sequence variants as a technical artifact. Compared with the 666-donor mean, donors in an Asian-associated ancestry cluster had fewer N-insertions in productive TCRs, according to a later genetic analysis. In an earlier analysis of approximately 600 of the donors, most TCR beta V segments were observed in productive rearrangements about 90% or about 30% of the time, broadly matching IMGT annotations. In vitro tests confirmed that a few of the cytomegalovirus-associated TCR beta chains recognize cytomegalovirus antigens.

The cohort consisted of some 670 healthy bone marrow donors. All cohort members were sampled while nominally healthy, although unrecorded immune exposures were likely present. The donor was CMV seronegative and was included in the group of about 400 seronegative cohort members. Every donor gave a peripheral blood sample, and the peripheral blood mononuclear cells from that sample were used for TCR beta sequencing. The Qiagen DNeasy Blood Extraction Kit was used to extract genomic DNA from the blood cell samples. Counted from cysteine to phenylalanine, this CDR3 has 14 amino acids. Kept here is only the CDR3 DNA, which spans 42 bases and is read in frame from base 1. The junction shows trimming of 0 bases on V and 3 bases on J, plus 7 bases between the germline ends. Reading the germline V gene gives CDR1 SGHRS and CDR2 YFSETQ. Libraries were made using the immunoSEQ multiplex PCR assay. For the multiplex PCR, a mixture combining 60 forward primers for TCR Vbeta segments and 13 reverse primers for TCR Jbeta segments was used. Amplification of the CDR3 region of rearranged TCR beta genes was performed with a multiplex PCR assay on genomic DNA. The Illumina HiSeq System was used to sequence the amplified TCR beta libraries as 87-base-pair reads. In the source study's methods: In a later analysis, around 80 million unique TCR beta chains were counted across the approximately 640 repertoires, and roughly 10 million of these chains were shared by at least two donors. Raw reads were error-corrected and collapsed into unique sequences by a nearest-neighbor algorithm in which closely related sequences were merged to remove PCR and sequencing errors. V, D and J gene segments were assigned by aligning CDR3 sequences to IMGT reference sequences. Each retained sequence needed at least a six-nucleotide match to both a V gene segment and a J gene segment. Rearrangements were classified as productive when the CDR3 lacked stop codons and remained in frame with V and J, and all other rearrangements were classified as non-productive. Following IMGT convention, CDR3 was defined as the stretch from the second conserved V-encoded cysteine to the conserved J-encoded phenylalanine. The earlier analysis of about 560 of the donors excluded any sequence lacking an unambiguous match to a single V gene segment. In an earlier analysis of approximately 590 of the donors, V segments were called functional above 56.7% productive rearrangements and were called segregating when the between-donor standard deviation exceeded 5%. To diagnose cytomegalovirus status from the catalog of TCR beta chain sequences, a statistical classification framework was built. In a later analysis, V and J genes were assigned by comparing TCR nucleotide sequences against IMGT/GENE-DB human TR gene sequences. The TCRdist pipeline was used in a later analysis to assign CDR3 sequences and most-parsimonious VDJ recombination scenarios. A later analysis defined each TCR beta chain by its CDR3 amino acid sequence plus V-gene family, and excluded reads lacking a unique V-gene family. In a later analysis, 500 to 650 highly shared, low-generation-probability nucleotide sequences were removed to address suspected cross-contamination and a sequencing artifact. A later analysis calculated a clonal expansion index for each public chain from normalized within-repertoire ranks of inferred template counts. In a later analysis, generation probabilities were computed with a VDJ recombination model fitted to out-of-frame rearrangements, and the resulting probabilities were checked against IGoR. A later analysis scored TCR-TCR, TCR-HLA and TCR-CMV co-occurrence with hypergeometric tests, applying a repertoire-size bias correction to TCR pairs. In a later analysis, false discovery rates were estimated by permuting HLA or CMV assignments 20 times. In a later analysis, co-occurring TCRs were grouped using DBSCAN, with TCRdist sequence similarity added in when clustering inside HLA-allele-positive subsets. Co-occurrence clustering excluded repertoires with fewer than 30,000 or more than 120,000 public chains, plus five with anomalous nucleotide sharing. TCRdb retrieved this table from immuneACCESS and kept in-frame rearrangements only. Not all clones are present; in checked studies, unresolved V genes account for under half, and no reason is known for the remainder. From that table come the V and J calls and clone size; the DNA was used to work out D and trimming. The sample includes roughly 220,000 clones, with roughly 80% observed a single time. The top ten clonotypes cover around 2.8% of the sample.

Points on this clone: Its antigen is currently not known. Base-call qualities are not available, and no considerably larger clone is one nucleotide away.

The origin of this receptor is a man aged 30 to 45 in good health and CMV-seronegative. Input material: PBMCs. The chain couples TRBV5-1 to TRBJ2-1, with TRBD1 perhaps the D gene, on 6 matching bases. The CDR3: CASSLDRVYNEQFF. The nucleotide sequence reads TGCGCCAGCAGCTTGGACAGGGTCTACAATGAGCAGTTCTTC.